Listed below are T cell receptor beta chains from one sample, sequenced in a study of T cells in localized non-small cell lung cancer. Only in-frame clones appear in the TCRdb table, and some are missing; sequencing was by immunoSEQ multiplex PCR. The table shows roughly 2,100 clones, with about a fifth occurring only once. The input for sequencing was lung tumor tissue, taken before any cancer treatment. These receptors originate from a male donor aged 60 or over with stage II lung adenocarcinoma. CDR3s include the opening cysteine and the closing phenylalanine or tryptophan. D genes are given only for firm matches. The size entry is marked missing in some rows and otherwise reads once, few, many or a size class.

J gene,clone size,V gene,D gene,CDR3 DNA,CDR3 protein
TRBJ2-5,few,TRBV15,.,TGTGCCACCAGCAGAACAGGGAGGTGGGAGACCCAGTACTTC,CATSRTGRWETQYF
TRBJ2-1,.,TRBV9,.,TGTGCCAGCAGCGTAGATGATGGGGAGCAGTTCTTC,CASSVDDGEQFF
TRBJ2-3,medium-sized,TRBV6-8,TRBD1,TGTGCCAGCTGGACAGGGGTCACAGATACGCAGTATTTT,CASWTGVTDTQYF
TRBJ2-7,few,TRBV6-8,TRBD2,TGTGCCATCAGCGGACTAGCGGGAGGTGAGCAGTACTTC,CAISGLAGGEQYF
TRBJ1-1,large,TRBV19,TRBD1,TGTGCCAGTACTAGGAGGGGGCTGAGCACTGAAGCTTTCTTT,CASTRRGLSTEAFF
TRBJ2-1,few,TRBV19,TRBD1,TGTGCCAGTAACCATAAGGACAGGGTTCACTACAATGAGCAGTTCTTC,CASNHKDRVHYNEQFF
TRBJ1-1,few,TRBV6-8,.,TGTGCCAGCAGTTACGATTCAGCTGCCGCTTTCTTT,CASSYDSAAAFF
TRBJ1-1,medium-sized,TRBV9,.,TGTGCCAGCAGCGCGACGACGGACAGTAAAGCTTTCTTT,CASSATTDSKAFF
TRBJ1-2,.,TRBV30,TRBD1,TGTGCCTGGAGTGTACCAGGGACAGGGATTCGTCGTAACTATGGCTACACCTTC,CAWSVPGTGIRRNYGYTF
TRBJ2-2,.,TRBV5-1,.,TGCGCCAGCAGCTTGAGGCAGAACACCGGGGAGCTGTTTTTT,CASSLRQNTGELFF
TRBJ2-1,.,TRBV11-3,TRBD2,TGTGCCAGCAGCTTGGCCGGGCGGGGGGGCTCCTACAATGAGCAGTTCTTC,CASSLAGRGGSYNEQFF
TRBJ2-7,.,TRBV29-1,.,TGCAGCGCTTCTTCTGTGCGAAACAGGGCCGGCGAGCAGTACTTC,CSASSVRNRAGEQYF
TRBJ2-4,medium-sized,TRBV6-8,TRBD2,TGTGCCAGCAGTTACTCGACGGCAGGACTAGCGATAGGCATTCAGTACTTC,CASSYSTAGLAIGIQYF
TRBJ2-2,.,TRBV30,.,TGTGCCTGGGGGCGAACGGGGGCGGAGGCCGGGGAGCTGTTTTTT,CAWGRTGAEAGELFF
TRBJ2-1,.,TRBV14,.,TGTGCCAGCAGCAGGGATCTTAGCTCCTACAATGAGCAGTTCTTC,CASSRDLSSYNEQFF
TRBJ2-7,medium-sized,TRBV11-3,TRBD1,TGTGCCAGCAGCCTGACAGGGTCCCTTGACTACGAGCAGTACTTC,CASSLTGSLDYEQYF
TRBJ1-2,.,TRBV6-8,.,TGTGCCAGCAGTCGGGACGGCCAGTCCTTTAACTATGGCTACACCTTC,CASSRDGQSFNYGYTF
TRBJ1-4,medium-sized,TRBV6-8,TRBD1,TGTGCCAGCCGCCTAGGGTTGGGACAGGAGAATGAAAAACTGTTTTTT,CASRLGLGQENEKLFF
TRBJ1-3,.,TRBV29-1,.,TGCAGCGTTGCAGAGAGCTCTGGAAACACCATATATTTT,CSVAESSGNTIYF
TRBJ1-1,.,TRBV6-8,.,TGTGCCAGCAGTTACTCGAGGGGCAGACCGAACACTGAAGCTTTCTTT,CASSYSRGRPNTEAFF
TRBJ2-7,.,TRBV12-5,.,TGTGCTAGTGCCGTAGACAGCCCCAGTTACGAGCAGTACTTC,CASAVDSPSYEQYF
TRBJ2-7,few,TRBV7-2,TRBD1,TGTGCCAGCAGCTTTACAGGGGTGGGCGAGCAGTACTTC,CASSFTGVGEQYF
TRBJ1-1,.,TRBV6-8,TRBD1,TGTGCCAGCAGTGATTCATACGGGACAGGGGGCGTCGCGTCTTTCTTT,CASSDSYGTGGVASFF
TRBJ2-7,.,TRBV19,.,TGTGCCAGTCGTGACCCAGGGAGCTCCTACGAGCAGTACTTC,CASRDPGSSYEQYF
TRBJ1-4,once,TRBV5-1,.,TGCGCCAGCAGCTTGGAGTCGGGGGATAATGAAAAACTGTTTTTT,CASSLESGDNEKLFF
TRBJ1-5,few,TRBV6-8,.,TGTGCCAGCAGGGGGGGTTGGCCGGGACAGCCCCAGCATTTT,CASRGGWPGQPQHF
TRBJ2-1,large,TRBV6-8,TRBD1,TGTGCCAGCACCAACCGGGACAGCAACAATGAGCAGTTCTTC,CASTNRDSNNEQFF
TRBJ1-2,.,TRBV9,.,TGTGCCAGCAGTGGAAGGGGTCGGGGCTACACCTTC,CASSGRGRGYTF
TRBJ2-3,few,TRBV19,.,TGTGCCAGTAGTATTAAGCGGCTGAGTGCAGATACGCAGTATTTT,CASSIKRLSADTQYF
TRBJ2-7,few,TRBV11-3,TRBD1,TGTGCCAGCAGCCGACAGGGGGAAAGTGGGTACGAGCAGTACTTC,CASSRQGESGYEQYF
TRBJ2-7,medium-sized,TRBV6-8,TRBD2,TGTGCCATCAGCCCCGGGACTAGCGGTACCTACGAGCAGTACTTC,CAISPGTSGTYEQYF
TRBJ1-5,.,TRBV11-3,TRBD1,TGTGCCAGCAGCTTAACGGGGACAGGGTCTGGGCCCCAGCATTTT,CASSLTGTGSGPQHF
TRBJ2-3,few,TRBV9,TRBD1,TGTGCCAGCAGCTTAGAGACAGGGGGCCCTAGCACAGATACGCAGTATTTT,CASSLETGGPSTDTQYF
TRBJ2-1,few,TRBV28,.,TGTGCCAGCAGCCGGGCTTATAGTCCCAATGAGCAGTTCTTC,CASSRAYSPNEQFF
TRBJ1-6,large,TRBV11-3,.,TGTGCCAGCACCTTTGGGGGCTCCTATAATTCACCCCTCCACTTT,CASTFGGSYNSPLHF
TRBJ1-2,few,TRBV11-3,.,TGTGCCAGCAGTCCTGGGGCTGAAGAGTCGAGCTACACCTTC,CASSPGAEESSYTF
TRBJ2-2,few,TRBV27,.,TGTGCCAGCAGTTTTGCGTTTGGGGGGAGGACCGGGGAGCTGTTTTTT,CASSFAFGGRTGELFF
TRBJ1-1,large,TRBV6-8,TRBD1,TGTGCCAGCAGTAGGGGACAGGCTGAAGCTTTCTTT,CASSRGQAEAFF
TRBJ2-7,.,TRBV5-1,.,TGCGCCAGCAGCTTGGTTCCGGGGGACTCCTACGAGCAGTACTTC,CASSLVPGDSYEQYF
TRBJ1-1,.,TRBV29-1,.,TGCAGCGTTGTATCCGGGTGGACTGAAGCTTTCTTT,CSVVSGWTEAFF
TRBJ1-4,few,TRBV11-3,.,TGTGCCAGCAGCTTCCAGGCAACTAATGAAAAACTGTTTTTT,CASSFQATNEKLFF
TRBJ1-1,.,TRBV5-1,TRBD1,TGCGCCAGCAGCTCAATCATGACAGGGGGCACTGAAGCTTTCTTT,CASSSIMTGGTEAFF
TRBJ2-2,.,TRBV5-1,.,TGCGCCAGCAAGGAAAGTTCGGGCACCGGGGAGCTGTTTTTT,CASKESSGTGELFF
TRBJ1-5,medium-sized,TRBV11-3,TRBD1,TGTGCCAGCAGCCCGGACAGGTGGGATCAGCCCCAGCATTTT,CASSPDRWDQPQHF
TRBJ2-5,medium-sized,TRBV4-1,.,TGCGCCAGCAGCCAAGATCTGTCCGAAAGGGCCCAGTACTTC,CASSQDLSERAQYF
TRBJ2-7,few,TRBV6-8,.,TGTGCCAGCACCCCTCCCCCGCAGAGGAGCTCCTACGAGCAGTACTTC,CASTPPPQRSSYEQYF
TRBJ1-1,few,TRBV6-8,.,TGTGCCAGCTTCCACTTGTCAATGAACACTGAAGCTTTCTTT,CASFHLSMNTEAFF
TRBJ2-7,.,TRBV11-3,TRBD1,TGTGCCAGCAGTCCCTCCAGGGGGCGCGTTAGTGGGCAGTACTTC,CASSPSRGRVSGQYF
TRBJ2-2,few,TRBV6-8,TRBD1,TGTGCCAGCAGTAGCTTCGGACAGGGGGCTGCCGGGGAGCTGTTTTTT,CASSSFGQGAAGELFF
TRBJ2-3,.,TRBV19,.,TGTGCCAGTAGTATAGCTTCGGCGGAAAGCACAGATACGCAGTATTTT,CASSIASAESTDTQYF
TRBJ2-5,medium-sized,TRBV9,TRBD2,TGTGCCAGCAGCGCAATCGATGACGGGGGGGTATACCAAGAGACCCAGTACTTC,CASSAIDDGGVYQETQYF
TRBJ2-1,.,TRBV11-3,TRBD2,TGTGCCAGCAGCCAAGCCGGGGCGGGGGAGTACAATGAGCAGTTCTTC,CASSQAGAGEYNEQFF
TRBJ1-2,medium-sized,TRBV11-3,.,TGTGCCAGCAGCCCCGGGGGGCAGGGACGCGGCTACACCTTC,CASSPGGQGRGYTF